This TCR beta chain was obtained from a study of T-cell reconstitution after alpha-beta-depleted transplantation in children. This CDR3 region has 16 residues. V lost 0 bases, J lost 2 bases, and 15 bases lay in between. The germline gives CDR1 SGHRS, CDR2 YFSETQ. It was with unique molecular identifiers that the TCRbeta library was prepared. TCRdb redid the calling of the PCR reads with MiXCR, one entry per CDR3 protein. This table holds 500,000 to 600,000 distinct CDR3 sequences, roughly 33% found once. The sample was PBMCs from the stem cell graft donor, taken from the stem cell graft. This chain uses TRBV5-1 with TRBJ2-7; D perhaps matches TRBD2 (6 bases). This TCR derives from a human donor who donated a stem cell graft to a child with aplastic anemia. This CDR3 reads CASSLGGRGLPYEQYF. Written as DNA, the CDR3 is TGCGCCAGCAGCTTGGGGGGACGGGGACTCCCCTACGAGCAGTACTTC.